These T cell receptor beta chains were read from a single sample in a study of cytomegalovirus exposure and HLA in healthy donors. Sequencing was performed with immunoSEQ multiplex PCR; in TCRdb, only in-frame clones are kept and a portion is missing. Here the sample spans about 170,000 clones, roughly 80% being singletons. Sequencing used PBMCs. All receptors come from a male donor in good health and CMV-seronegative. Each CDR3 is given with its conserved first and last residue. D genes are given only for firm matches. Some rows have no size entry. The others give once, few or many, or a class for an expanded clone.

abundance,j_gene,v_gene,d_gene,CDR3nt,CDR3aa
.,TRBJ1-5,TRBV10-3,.,TGTGCCATCAGTGACAGGGGAGATCAGCCCCAGCATTTT,CAISDRGDQPQHF
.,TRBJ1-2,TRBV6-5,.,TGTGCCAGCAGTTACTTCGATGGGGGGGCTGCTAGCGGCTACACCTTC,CASSYFDGGAASGYTF
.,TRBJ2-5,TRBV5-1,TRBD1,TGCGCCAGCAGCCCCCGGGACAGGGGGTTGAAGACCCAGTACTTC,CASSPRDRGLKTQYF
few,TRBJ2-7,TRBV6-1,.,TGTGCCAGCACCGAAAAGAGCTCCTACGAGCAGTACTTC,CASTEKSSYEQYF
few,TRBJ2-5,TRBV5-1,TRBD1,TGCGCCAGCAGCCCGACAGGGGCGTCGGAGACCCAGTACTTC,CASSPTGASETQYF
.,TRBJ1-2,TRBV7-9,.,TGTGCCAGCAGCTTAGTGGGCGTCGAAGATATCGGCTACACCTTC,CASSLVGVEDIGYTF
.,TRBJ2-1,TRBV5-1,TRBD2,TGCGCCAGCAGGGGGGGGGATAGTGAGCAGTTCTTC,CASRGGDSEQFF
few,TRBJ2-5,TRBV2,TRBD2,TGTGCCAGCCGTGCTGGGACTAGCGGTCTAGAGACCCAGTACTTC,CASRAGTSGLETQYF
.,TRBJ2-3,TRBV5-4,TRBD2,TGTGCCAGCAGCTTAACCGGGACTACGGGTACGCAGTATTTT,CASSLTGTTGTQYF
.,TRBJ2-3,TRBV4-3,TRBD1,TGCGCCAGCAGCCCGGGGACAGAAGTCACAGATACGCAGTATTTT,CASSPGTEVTDTQYF
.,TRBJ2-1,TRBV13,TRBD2,TGTGCCAGCAGCGTACTAGCGTTCACCTACAATGAGCAGTTCTTC,CASSVLAFTYNEQFF
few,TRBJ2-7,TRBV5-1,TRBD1,TGCGCCAGCAGCTCGGGACAGAACTACGAGCAGTACTTC,CASSSGQNYEQYF
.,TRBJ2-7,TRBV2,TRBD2,TGTGCCAGCAGCGAGGAAGGGACGGGGGGCTACGAGCAGTACTTC,CASSEEGTGGYEQYF
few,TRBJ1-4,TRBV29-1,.,TGCAGCGTTGAGGGGGGAGAAAAACTGTTTTTT,CSVEGGEKLFF
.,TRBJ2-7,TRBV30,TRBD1,TGTGCCTGGAGTCGAGGGACAGGGTTCCACGAGCAGTACTTC,CAWSRGTGFHEQYF
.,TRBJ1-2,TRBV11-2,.,TGTGCCAGCAGCTTAGGGAGGGGTGCTAACTATGGCTACACCTTC,CASSLGRGANYGYTF
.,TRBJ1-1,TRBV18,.,TGTGCCAGCTCACCACAGACAGGGAACACTGAAGCTTTCTTT,CASSPQTGNTEAFF
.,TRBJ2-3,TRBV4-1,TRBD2,TGCGCCAGCAGCCAGACTAGCGGGGGGGCCTTCACAGATACGCAGTATTTT,CASSQTSGGAFTDTQYF
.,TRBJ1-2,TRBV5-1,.,TGCGCCAGCAGCTTGGGAAGGGGAGGTGGCTTTATCTATGGCTACACCTTC,CASSLGRGGGFIYGYTF
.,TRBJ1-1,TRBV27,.,TGTGCCAGCAGTGCACAGGGGAACACTGAAGCTTTCTTT,CASSAQGNTEAFF
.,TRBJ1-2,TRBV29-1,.,TGCAGCGTTGTGGAGGGCGGTGGCTACACCTTC,CSVVEGGGYTF
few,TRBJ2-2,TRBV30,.,TGTGCCTGGCGGCGGGTGTGGGGCACCGGGGAGCTGTTTTTT,CAWRRVWGTGELFF
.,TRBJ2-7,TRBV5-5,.,TGTGCCAGCAGCTTGTTCGACGAGCAGTACTTC,CASSLFDEQYF
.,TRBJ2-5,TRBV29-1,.,TGCAGCGTTGAAGGTGTGGACCCAGGAGGAGAGACCCAGTACTTC,CSVEGVDPGGETQYF
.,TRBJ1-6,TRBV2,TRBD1,TGTGCCAGCAATACAGGGGGGTTGGATTCACCCCTCCACTTT,CASNTGGLDSPLHF
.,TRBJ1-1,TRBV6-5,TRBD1,TGTGCCAGCAGCAAACAGGGGGGGAACACTGAAGCTTTCTTT,CASSKQGGNTEAFF
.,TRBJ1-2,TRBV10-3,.,TGTGCCATCAGTGAAAGGGAGAACTATGGCTACACCTTC,CAISERENYGYTF
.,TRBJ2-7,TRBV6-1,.,TGTGCCAGCAGTCGAGGAGGGTACGAGCAGTACTTC,CASSRGGYEQYF
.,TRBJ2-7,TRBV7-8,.,TGTGCCAGCAGTCCCCTGACTTCCTACGAGCAGTACTTC,CASSPLTSYEQYF
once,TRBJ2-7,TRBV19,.,TGTGCCAGTAGTATTGGGCCAATCTCCTACGAGCAGTACTTC,CASSIGPISYEQYF
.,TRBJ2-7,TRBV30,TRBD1,TGTGCCTGGAGTGTACCGGACAGGGGCTCCTACGAGCAGTACTTC,CAWSVPDRGSYEQYF